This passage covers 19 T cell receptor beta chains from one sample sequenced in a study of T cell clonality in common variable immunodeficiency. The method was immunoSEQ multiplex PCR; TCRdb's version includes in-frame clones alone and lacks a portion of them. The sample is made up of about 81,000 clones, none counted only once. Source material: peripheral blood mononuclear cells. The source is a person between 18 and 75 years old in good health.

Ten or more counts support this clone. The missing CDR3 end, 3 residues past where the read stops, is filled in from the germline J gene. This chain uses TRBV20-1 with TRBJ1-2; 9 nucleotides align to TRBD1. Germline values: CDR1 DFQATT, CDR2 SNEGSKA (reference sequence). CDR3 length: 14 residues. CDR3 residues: CSARDQRTGDGYTF. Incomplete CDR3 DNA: TGCAGTGCTAGAGATCAAAGGACAGGGGACGGC.

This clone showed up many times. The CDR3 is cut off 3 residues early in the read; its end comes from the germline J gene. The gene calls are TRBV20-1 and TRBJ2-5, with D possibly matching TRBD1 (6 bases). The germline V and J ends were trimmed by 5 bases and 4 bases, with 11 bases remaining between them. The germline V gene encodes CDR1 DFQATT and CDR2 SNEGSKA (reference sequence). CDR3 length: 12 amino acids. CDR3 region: CSAGGQGETQYF. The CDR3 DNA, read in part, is TGCAGTGCTGGGGGACAAGGAGAGACC.

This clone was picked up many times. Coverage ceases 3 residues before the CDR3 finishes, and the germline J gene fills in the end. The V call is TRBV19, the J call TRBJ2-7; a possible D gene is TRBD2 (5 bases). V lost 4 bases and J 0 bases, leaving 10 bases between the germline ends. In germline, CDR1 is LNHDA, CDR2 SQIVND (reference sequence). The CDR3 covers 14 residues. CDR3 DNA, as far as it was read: TGTGCCAGTAGTAGCGGGCGCTTCTCCTACGAG. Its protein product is CASSSGRFSYE. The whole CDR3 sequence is CASSSGRFSYEQYF.

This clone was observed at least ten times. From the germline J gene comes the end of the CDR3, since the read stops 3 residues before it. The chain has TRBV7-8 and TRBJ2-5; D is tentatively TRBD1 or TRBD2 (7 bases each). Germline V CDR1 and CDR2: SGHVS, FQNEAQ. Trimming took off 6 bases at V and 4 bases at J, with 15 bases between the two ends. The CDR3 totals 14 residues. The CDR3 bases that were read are TGTGCCAGCAGAGACAGGGAGGGACGAGAGACC. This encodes CASRDREGRET. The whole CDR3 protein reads CASRDREGRETQYF.

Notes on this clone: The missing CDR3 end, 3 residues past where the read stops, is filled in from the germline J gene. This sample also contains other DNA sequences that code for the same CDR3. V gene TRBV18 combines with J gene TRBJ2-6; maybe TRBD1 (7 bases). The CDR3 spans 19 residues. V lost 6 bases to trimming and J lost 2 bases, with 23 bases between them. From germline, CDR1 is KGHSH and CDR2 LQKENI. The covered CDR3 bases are TGTGCCAGCTCCCCCCCGTATGCAGGGGGAGGCACTGGGGCCAACGTC. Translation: CASSPPYAGGGTGANV. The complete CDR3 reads CASSPPYAGGGTGANVLTF. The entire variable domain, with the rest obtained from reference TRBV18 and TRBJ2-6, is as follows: NAGVMQNPRHLVRRRGQEARLRCSPMKGHSHVYWYRQLPEEGLKFMVYLQKENIIDESGMPKERFSAEFPKEGPSILRIQQVVRGDSAAYFCASSPPYAGGGTGANVLTFGAGSRLTVL.

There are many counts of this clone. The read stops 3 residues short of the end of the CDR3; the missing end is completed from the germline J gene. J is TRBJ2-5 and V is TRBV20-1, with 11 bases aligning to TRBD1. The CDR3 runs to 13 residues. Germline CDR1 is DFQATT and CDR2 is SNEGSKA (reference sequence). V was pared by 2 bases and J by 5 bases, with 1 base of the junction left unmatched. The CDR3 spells CSARRDRGETQYF. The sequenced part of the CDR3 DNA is TGCAGTGCTAGAAGGGACAGGGGGGAGACC.

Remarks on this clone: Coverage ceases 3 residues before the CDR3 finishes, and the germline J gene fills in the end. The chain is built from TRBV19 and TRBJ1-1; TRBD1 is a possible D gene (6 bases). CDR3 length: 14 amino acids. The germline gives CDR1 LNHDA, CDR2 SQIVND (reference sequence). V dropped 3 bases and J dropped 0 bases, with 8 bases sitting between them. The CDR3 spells CASSIGQLNTEAFF. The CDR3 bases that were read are TGTGCCAGTAGTATCGGACAGCTGAACACTGAA.

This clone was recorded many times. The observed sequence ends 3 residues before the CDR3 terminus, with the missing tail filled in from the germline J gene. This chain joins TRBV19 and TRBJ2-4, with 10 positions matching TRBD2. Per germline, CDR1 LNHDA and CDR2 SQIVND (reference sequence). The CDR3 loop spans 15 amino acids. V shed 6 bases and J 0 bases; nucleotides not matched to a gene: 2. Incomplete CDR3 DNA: TGTGCCAGTAGCCGACTAGCGGGAGCCAAAAACATT. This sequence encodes CASSRLAGAKNI. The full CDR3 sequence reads CASSRLAGAKNIQYF.

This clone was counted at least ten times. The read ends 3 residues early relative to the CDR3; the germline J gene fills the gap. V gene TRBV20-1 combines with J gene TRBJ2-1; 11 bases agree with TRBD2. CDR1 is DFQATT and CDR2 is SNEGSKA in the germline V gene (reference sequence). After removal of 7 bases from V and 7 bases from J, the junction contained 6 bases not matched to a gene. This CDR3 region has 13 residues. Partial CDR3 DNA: TGCAGTGGAAGGACTAGCGGGCGGAATGAG. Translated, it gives CSGRTSGRNE. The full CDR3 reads CSGRTSGRNEQFF.

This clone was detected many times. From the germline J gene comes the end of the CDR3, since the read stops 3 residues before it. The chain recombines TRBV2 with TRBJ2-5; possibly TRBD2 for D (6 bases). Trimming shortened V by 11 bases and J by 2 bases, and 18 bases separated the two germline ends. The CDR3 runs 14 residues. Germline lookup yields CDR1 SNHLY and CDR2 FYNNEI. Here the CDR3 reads CAGGKLETQETQYF. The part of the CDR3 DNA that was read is TGTGCCGGGGGGAAATTGGAAACTCAAGAGACC.

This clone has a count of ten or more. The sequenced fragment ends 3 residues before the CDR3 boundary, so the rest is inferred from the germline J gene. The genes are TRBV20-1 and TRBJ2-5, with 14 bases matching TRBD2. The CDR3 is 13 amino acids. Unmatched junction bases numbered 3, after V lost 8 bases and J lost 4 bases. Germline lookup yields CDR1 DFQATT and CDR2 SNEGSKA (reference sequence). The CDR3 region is CSCGLAGGETQYF. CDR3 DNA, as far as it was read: TGCAGTTGTGGACTAGCGGGAGGAGAGACC.

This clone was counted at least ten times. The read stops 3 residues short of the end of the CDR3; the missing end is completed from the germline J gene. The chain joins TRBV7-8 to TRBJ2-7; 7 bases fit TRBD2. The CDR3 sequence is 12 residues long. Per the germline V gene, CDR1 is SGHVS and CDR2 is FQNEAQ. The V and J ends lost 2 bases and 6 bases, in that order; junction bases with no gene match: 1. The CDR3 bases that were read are TGTGCCAGCAGCTTATGGGGGGGCGAG. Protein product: CASSLWGGE. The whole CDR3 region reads CASSLWGGEQYF.

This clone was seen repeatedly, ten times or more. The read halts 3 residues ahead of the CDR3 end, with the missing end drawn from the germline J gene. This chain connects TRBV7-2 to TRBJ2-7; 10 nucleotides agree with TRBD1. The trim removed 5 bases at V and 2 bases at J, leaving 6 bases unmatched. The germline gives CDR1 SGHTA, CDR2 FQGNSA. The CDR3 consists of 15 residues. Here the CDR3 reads CASSPGQGLPYEQYF. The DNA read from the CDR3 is TGTGCCAGCAGCCCGGGACAGGGGTTACCCTACGAG.

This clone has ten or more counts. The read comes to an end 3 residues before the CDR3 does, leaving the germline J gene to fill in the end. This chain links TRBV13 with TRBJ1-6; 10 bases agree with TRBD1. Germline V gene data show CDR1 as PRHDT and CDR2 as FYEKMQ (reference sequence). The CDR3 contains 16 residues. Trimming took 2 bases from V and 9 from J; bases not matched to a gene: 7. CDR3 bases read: TGTGCCAGCAGCTTAAGGACAGGGGGGAAGGGTTCACCC. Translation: CASSLRTGGKGSP. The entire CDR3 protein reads CASSLRTGGKGSPLHF. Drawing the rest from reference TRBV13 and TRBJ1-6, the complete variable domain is AAGVIQSPRHLIKEKRETATLKCYPIPRHDTVYWYQQGPGQDPQFLISFYEKMQSDKGSIPDRFSAQQFSDYHSELNMSSLELGDSALYFCASSLRTGGKGSPLHFGNGTRLTVT.

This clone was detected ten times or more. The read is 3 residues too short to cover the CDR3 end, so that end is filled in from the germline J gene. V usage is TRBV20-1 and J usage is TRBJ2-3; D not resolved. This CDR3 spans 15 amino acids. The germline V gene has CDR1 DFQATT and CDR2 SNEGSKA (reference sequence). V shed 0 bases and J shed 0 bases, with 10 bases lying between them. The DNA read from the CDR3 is TGCAGTGCTAGAGATCTGGTGACTAGCACAGATACG. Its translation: CSARDLVTSTDT. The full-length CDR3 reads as CSARDLVTSTDTQYF.

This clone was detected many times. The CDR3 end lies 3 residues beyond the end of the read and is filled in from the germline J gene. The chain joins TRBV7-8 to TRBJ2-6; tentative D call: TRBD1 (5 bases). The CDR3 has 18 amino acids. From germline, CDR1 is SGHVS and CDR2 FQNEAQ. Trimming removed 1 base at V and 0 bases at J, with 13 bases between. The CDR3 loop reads CASSLVGRASSGANVLTF. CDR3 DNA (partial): TGTGCCAGCAGCTTAGTAGGCAGGGCCAGCTCTGGGGCCAACGTC.

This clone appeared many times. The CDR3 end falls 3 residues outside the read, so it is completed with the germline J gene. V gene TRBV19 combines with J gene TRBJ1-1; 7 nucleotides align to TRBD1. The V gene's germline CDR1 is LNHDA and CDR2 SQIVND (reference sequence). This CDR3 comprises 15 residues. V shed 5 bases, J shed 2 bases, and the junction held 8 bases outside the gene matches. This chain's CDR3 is CASSLIGTANTEAFF. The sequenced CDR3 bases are TGTGCCAGTAGTCTGATTGGGACAGCCAACACTGAA.

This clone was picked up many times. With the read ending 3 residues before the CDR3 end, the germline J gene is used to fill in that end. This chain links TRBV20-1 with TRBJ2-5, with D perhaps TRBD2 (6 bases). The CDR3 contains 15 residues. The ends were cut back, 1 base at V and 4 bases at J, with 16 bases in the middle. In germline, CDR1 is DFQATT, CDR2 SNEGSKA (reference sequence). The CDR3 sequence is CSARASGSRGETQYF. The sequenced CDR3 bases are TGCAGTGCTAGAGCAAGCGGGTCTAGGGGAGAGACC.

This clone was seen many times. The part of the CDR3 DNA that was read is TGTGCCAGCAGCTTAGAATTCAGGGGTGAAAAA. Its translation is CASSLEFRGEK. The full CDR3 reads CASSLEFRGEKLFF. This chain joins TRBV7-2 and TRBJ1-4, with D possibly TRBD1 on 6 matching bases. The DNA ends 3 residues before the CDR3 does, and the rest of the CDR3 is filled in from the germline J gene. The CDR3 is made up of 14 amino acids. CDR1 and CDR2 (germline): SGHTA, FQGNSA. V lost 1 base to trimming and J lost 7 bases, with 10 bases between them.